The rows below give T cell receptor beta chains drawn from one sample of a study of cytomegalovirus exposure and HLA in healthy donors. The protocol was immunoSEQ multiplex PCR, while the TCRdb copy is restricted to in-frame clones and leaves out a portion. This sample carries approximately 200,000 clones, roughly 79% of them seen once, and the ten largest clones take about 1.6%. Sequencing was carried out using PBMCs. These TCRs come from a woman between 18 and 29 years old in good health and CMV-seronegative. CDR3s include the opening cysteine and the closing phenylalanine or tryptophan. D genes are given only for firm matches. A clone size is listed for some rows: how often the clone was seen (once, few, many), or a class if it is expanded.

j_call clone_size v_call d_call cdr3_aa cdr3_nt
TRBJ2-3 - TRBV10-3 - CAISEEITDTQYF TGTGCCATCAGCGAGGAGATCACAGATACGCAGTATTTT
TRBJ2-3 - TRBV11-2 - CASSLIRELVDTQYF TGTGCCAGCAGCTTAATACGGGAGTTGGTAGATACGCAGTATTTT
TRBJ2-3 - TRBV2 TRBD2 CASSEVLAATDTQYF TGTGCCAGCAGTGAAGTACTAGCGGCCACAGATACGCAGTATTTT
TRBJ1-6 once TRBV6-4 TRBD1 CASSATGDNSPLHF TGTGCCAGCAGTGCAACAGGGGATAATTCACCCCTCCACTTT
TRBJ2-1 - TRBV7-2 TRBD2 CASSLSPGGGDEQFF TGTGCCAGCAGCTTATCTCCGGGAGGGGGAGATGAGCAGTTCTTC
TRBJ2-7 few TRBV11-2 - CASSLGLVYEQYF TGTGCCAGCAGCTTAGGGCTGGTCTACGAGCAGTACTTC
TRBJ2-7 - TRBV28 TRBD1 CASSLPGQTIHEQYF TGTGCCAGCAGTTTACCGGGACAGACGATCCACGAGCAGTACTTC
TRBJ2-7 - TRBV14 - CASSQEQTYEQYF TGTGCCAGCAGCCAAGAACAGACCTACGAGCAGTACTTC
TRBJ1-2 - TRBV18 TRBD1 CASSPVRDSYGYTF TGTGCCAGCTCACCAGTTCGGGACAGCTATGGCTACACCTTC
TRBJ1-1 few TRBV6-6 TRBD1 CATGQRNTEAFF TGTGCCACGGGACAGAGGAACACTGAAGCTTTCTTT
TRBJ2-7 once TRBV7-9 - CSSSYEPGHQIYEQYF TGTTCCAGCAGCTATGAGCCGGGACACCAAATTTACGAGCAGTACTTC
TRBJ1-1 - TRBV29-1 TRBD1 CSVGDRGRTEAFF TGCAGCGTTGGGGACAGGGGGCGGACTGAAGCTTTCTTT
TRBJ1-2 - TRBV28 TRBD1 CASSIRDRVHGYTF TGTGCCAGCAGTATCCGGGACAGGGTACATGGCTACACCTTC
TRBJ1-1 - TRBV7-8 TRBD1 CASSWTGAGSTEAFF TGTGCCAGCAGCTGGACAGGGGCGGGGAGCACTGAAGCTTTCTTT
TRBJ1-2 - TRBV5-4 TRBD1 CASSLFWTGGSDYGYTF TGTGCCAGCAGCTTGTTCTGGACAGGGGGCTCGGACTATGGCTACACCTTC
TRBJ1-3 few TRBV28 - CASSPQTGMEGNTIYF TGTGCCAGCAGCCCACAAACAGGGATGGAGGGAAACACCATATATTTT
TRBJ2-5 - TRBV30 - CAWSPGTRGGTQYF TGTGCCTGGAGCCCCGGGACAAGAGGTGGGACCCAGTACTTC
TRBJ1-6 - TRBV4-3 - CASSQQGDSPLHF TGCGCCAGCAGCCAACAGGGTGATTCACCCCTCCACTTT
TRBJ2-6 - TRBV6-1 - CASSGGQLGGANVLTF TGTGCCAGCAGTGGAGGACAGTTGGGTGGGGCCAACGTCCTGACTTTC
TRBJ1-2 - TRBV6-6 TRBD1 CASKVDRGGGYTF TGTGCCAGCAAAGTGGACAGGGGGGGAGGCTACACCTTC
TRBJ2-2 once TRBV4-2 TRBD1 CASSQRVRGTGNTGELFF TGTGCCAGCAGCCAACGTGTACGTGGGACAGGGAACACCGGGGAGCTGTTTTTT
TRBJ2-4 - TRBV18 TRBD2 CASSPPSGSNIQYF TGTGCCAGCTCACCACCTAGCGGGAGTAACATTCAGTACTTC
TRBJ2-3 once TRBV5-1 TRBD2 CASSLAASGGASTQYF TGCGCCAGCAGCTTGGCGGCTAGCGGGGGGGCGAGTACGCAGTATTTT
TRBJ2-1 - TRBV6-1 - CASSVGTGYNEQFF TGTGCCAGCAGTGTAGGGACTGGTTACAATGAGCAGTTCTTC
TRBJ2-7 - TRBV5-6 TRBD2 CASSLVRLAGGFNEQYF TGTGCCAGCAGCTTGGTGAGACTAGCGGGAGGGTTCAACGAGCAGTACTTC
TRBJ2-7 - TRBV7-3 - CASSLRREDEQYF TGTGCCAGCAGCTTAAGGCGGGAAGACGAGCAGTACTTC
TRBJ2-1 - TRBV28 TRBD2 CASSLTSPNEQFF TGTGCCAGCAGTTTGACTAGCCCCAATGAGCAGTTCTTC
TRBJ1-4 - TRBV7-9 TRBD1 CSSSPRVGTGGSEKLFF TGTTCCAGCAGCCCTCGTGTGGGGACAGGGGGTTCTGAAAAACTGTTTTTT
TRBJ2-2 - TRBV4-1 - CASSQVYGVTGELFF TGCGCCAGCAGCCAAGTTTATGGAGTCACCGGGGAGCTGTTTTTT
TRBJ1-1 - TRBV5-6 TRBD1 CASSFGSGGDF TGTGCCAGCAGCTTTGGGTCAGGGGGCGACTTT
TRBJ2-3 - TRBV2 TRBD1 CASSEGRQGTDTQYF TGTGCCAGCAGTGAAGGTCGACAGGGGACAGATACGCAGTATTTT
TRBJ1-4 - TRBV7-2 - CASSSTGGRVGEKLFF TGTGCCAGCAGCTCCACGGGCGGGCGGGTTGGTGAAAAACTGTTTTTT
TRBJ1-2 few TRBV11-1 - CASSADSQFNYGYTF TGTGCCAGCAGCGCGGACAGTCAGTTCAACTATGGCTACACCTTC
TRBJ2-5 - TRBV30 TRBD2 CAWSVRSSSGRVETQYF TGTGCCTGGAGTGTACGGAGCTCGAGCGGGAGGGTGGAGACCCAGTACTTC
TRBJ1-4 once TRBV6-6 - CASSYGASRGEKLFF TGTGCCAGCAGTTACGGAGCTTCCCGAGGTGAAAAACTGTTTTTT
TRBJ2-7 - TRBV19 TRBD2 CASSGSSSGRKGDEQYF TGTGCCAGTAGTGGGAGTTCTAGCGGGAGGAAGGGCGACGAGCAGTACTTC
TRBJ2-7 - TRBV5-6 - CASSLGPRELGYEQYF TGTGCCAGCAGCCTCGGGCCCCGGGAGTTAGGCTACGAGCAGTACTTC
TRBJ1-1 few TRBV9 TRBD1 CASSVSRTGEQAMNTEAFF TGTGCCAGCAGCGTTTCCCGGACAGGGGAGCAGGCCATGAACACTGAAGCTTTCTTT
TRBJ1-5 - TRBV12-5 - CASGAHGSNQPQHF TGTGCTAGTGGTGCCCACGGTAGCAATCAGCCCCAGCATTTT
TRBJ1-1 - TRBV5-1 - CASSLSGVMNTEAFF TGCGCCAGCAGCTTGTCGGGGGTAATGAACACTGAAGCTTTCTTT
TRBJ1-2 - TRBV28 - CASSLSETTAGGYTF TGTGCCAGCAGTTTATCCGAGACGACAGCTGGCGGCTACACCTTC
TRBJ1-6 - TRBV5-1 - CASSSTDTSGHLHF TGCGCCAGCAGCTCCACGGACACCTCTGGACACCTCCACTTT
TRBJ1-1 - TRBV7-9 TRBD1 CSSSSGQMNTEAFF TGTTCCAGCAGCTCGGGACAGATGAACACTGAAGCTTTCTTT
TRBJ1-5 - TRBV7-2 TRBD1 CASSSGQVSNQPQHF TGTGCCAGCAGCTCCGGACAGGTTAGCAATCAGCCCCAGCATTTT
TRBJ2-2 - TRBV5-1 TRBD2 CASSIGTSGGVPGELFF TGCGCCAGCAGCATCGGGACTAGCGGAGGGGTCCCCGGGGAGCTGTTTTTT
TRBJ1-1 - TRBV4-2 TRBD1 CASSQGDRDLNTEAFF TGTGCCAGCAGCCAGGGCGACAGGGACTTGAACACTGAAGCTTTCTTT
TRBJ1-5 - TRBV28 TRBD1 CASSFTGGNQPQHF TGTGCCAGCAGTTTTACAGGGGGCAATCAGCCCCAGCATTTT
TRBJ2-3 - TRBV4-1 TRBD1 CASSQTRQGADDTQYF TGCGCCAGCAGCCAAACAAGACAGGGGGCAGACGATACGCAGTATTTT